The 10 T cell receptor beta chains below all came from one sample that was sequenced in a study of T cells after yellow fever vaccination. One entry per CDR3 protein results from TCRdb running MiXCR on the 5' RACE reads. The sample has more than 65,000 distinct CDR3 sequences, approximately 5% seen once. Specimen: CD4+ T cells sorted from PBMCs, collected about 2 weeks after the first yellow fever vaccination. The receptors derive from a man between 18 and 35 years old who received the YFV17D yellow fever vaccine.

This clonotype was picked up many times. The chain links TRBV5-1 to TRBJ2-2; 8 nucleotides match TRBD1. Germline assignment: CDR1 SGHRS and CDR2 YFSETQ. Unmatched junction bases numbered 2, after V lost 3 bases and J lost 7 bases. CDR3 size: 13 residues. The chain's CDR3 is CASSYGQGGELFF. CDR3 DNA: TGCGCCAGCAGCTACGGACAGGGCGGGGAGCTGTTTTTT.

This clonotype was recorded many times. This sequence joins TRBV5-1 and TRBJ2-1; no firm D call. Trimming removed 0 bases at V and 6 bases at J, with 13 bases between. Germline V CDR1 and CDR2: SGHRS, YFSETQ. This CDR3 has 15 amino acids. The CDR3 spells CASSLVDPSGNEQFF. DNA for the CDR3: TGCGCCAGCAGCTTGGTAGATCCCTCGGGCAATGAGCAGTTCTTC. Full variable domain (outside the CDR3, taken from reference TRBV5-1 and TRBJ2-1): KAGVTQTPRYLIKTRGQQVTLSCSPISGHRSVSWYQQTPGQGLQFLFEYFSETQRNKGNFPGRFSGRQFSNSRSEMNVSTLELGDSALYLCASSLVDPSGNEQFFGPGTRLTVL.

This clonotype came up many times. This chain joins TRBV7-2 and TRBJ2-5, with 12 positions matching TRBD2. Germline V CDR1 and CDR2: SGHTA, FQGNSA. The V and J ends lost 1 base and 5 bases, in that order; junction bases with no gene match: 2. The CDR3 contains 15 residues. The CDR3 is CASSLDGTSGETQYF. In DNA, the CDR3 is TGTGCCAGCAGCTTAGACGGGACTAGCGGGGAGACCCAGTACTTC.

This clonotype was recorded many times. The chain carries TRBV24-1 and TRBJ1-5, with unresolved D. The CDR3 is made up of 14 amino acids. The V gene's germline CDR1 is KGHDR and CDR2 SFDVKD. Trimming shortened V by 4 bases and J by 3 bases, and 9 bases separated the two germline ends. The CDR3 region has the DNA TGTGCCACCAGTGACCGAGACACCAATCAGCCCCAGCATTTT. Residues: CATSDRDTNQPQHF.

This clonotype appeared many times. The chain has TRBV18 and TRBJ2-2, with TRBD1 matching over 7 bases. The V gene end was trimmed by 6 bases and the J gene end by 1 base; junction bases not matched to a gene: 5. The germline CDR1 and CDR2 sequences are KGHSH and LQKENI. This CDR3 is 15 amino acids long. The CDR3 DNA follows: TGTGCCAGCTCCCGAGGGGGCTTGAACACCGGGGAGCTGTTTTTT. Its translation is CASSRGGLNTGELFF.

Many counts were recorded for this clonotype. This chain joins TRBV12-3 or TRBV12-4 and TRBJ2-3, with D perhaps matching TRBD2 (5 bases). This CDR3 has 16 residues. V was trimmed by 2 bases and J by 4 bases, leaving 16 bases between them. DNA of the CDR3: TGTGCCAGCAGTTTATCCCCTACCGGGGATGCAGATACGCAGTATTTT. Translating it yields CASSLSPTGDADTQYF.

This clonotype has at least ten counts. V usage is TRBV9 and J usage is TRBJ1-3, with D tentatively TRBD1 (6 bases). CDR1 and CDR2 (germline): SGDLS, YYNGEE. CDR3 length: 17 residues. V dropped 3 bases and J dropped 3 bases, with 19 bases sitting between them. CDR3 in amino acids: CASSEGGGRDIGNTIYF. The CDR3 DNA reads TGTGCCAGCAGCGAAGGGGGGGGACGCGATATTGGAAACACCATATATTTT.

This clonotype was seen at least ten times. The chain links TRBV11-2 to TRBJ1-4; D ambiguous. The germline CDR1 and CDR2 sequences are SGHAT and FQNNGV. Trimming took 1 base from V and 7 from J, leaving 1 base between them. The CDR3 is 11 amino acids. The CDR3 region has the DNA TGTGCCAGCAGCTTAGGTGAAAAACTGTTTTTT. Its translation is CASSLGEKLFF.

This clonotype was detected many times. The genes are TRBV5-1 and TRBJ2-3; 7 bases map to TRBD1. CDR3 size: 15 residues. Trimming removed 5 bases from V and 0 bases from J; junction bases left unmatched: 6. Germline V gene sequence: CDR1 SGHRS, CDR2 YFSETQ. The CDR3 loop reads CASRSGTASTDTQYF. The CDR3 DNA reads as TGCGCCAGCAGATCTGGGACAGCTAGCACAGATACGCAGTATTTT.

This clonotype was counted many times. V is TRBV25-1 and J is TRBJ1-2, with D perhaps TRBD1 (5 bases). V lost 4 bases, J lost 4 bases, and 13 bases lay in between. Germline V gene sequence: CDR1 MGHDK, CDR2 SYGVNS. CDR3 size: 14 residues. Written as DNA, the CDR3 is TGTGCCAGCAGTGTGGAGGGGCCATCCTATGGCTACACCTTC. Amino acid sequence: CASSVEGPSYGYTF.